This TCR beta chain appears in the sequencing data of a study of memory CD4+ T cells and cytomegalovirus serostatus. CDR3 length: 11 amino acids. Trimming removed 5 bases at V and 8 bases at J, with 12 bases between. CDR1 GTSNPN and CDR2 SVGIG come from the germline V gene (reference sequence). About this clone: Antigen unknown.

Points from the study as a whole: The CMV-associated TCR signature appears largely within the CD4+ memory repertoire.

Per the original methods: After removing out-of-frame reads, around 2,000,000 distinct TCRbeta sequences remained. Assay: immunoSEQ multiplex PCR; the TCRdb copy retains only in-frame clones and omits some. The DNA gave D and trimming, while V, J and clone size come from that table. Of tens of thousands of clones listed, 79% are singletons. The sort gate was single viable CD3+CD4+CD8-CD45RO+ cells for memory CD4+ T cells. CMV serostatus came from serum IgG against pp150, pp28, p38, p52. This rearrangement joins TRBV30 to TRBJ1-2; D call uncertain. This clonotype originated in an adult in good health and CMV-seronegative. Sequenced material: memory CD4+ T cells from blood. CDR3 in amino acids: CAWQISGGYTF. The CDR3 nucleotides read TGTGCCTGGCAAATCTCGGGGGGCTACACCTTC.